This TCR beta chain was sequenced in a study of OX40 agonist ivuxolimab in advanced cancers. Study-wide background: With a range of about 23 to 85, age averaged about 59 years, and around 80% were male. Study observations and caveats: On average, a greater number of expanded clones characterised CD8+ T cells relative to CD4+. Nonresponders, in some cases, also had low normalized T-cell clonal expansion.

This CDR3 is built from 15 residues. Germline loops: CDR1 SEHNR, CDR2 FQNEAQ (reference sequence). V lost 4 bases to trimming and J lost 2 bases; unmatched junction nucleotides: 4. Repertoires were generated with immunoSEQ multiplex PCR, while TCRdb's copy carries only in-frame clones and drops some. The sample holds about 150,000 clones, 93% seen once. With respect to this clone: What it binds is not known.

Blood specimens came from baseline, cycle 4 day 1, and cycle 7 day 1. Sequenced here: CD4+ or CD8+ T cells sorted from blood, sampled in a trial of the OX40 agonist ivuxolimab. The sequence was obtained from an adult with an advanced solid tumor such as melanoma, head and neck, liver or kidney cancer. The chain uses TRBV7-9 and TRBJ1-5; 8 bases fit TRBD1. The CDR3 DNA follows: TGTGCCAGCAGCTCCAGGGGGCACGGCAATCAGCCCCAGCATTTT. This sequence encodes CASSSRGHGNQPQHF.